Described below is a single TCR beta chain sequence and its context. This CDR3 contains 14 residues. V was shortened by 5 bases and J by 6 bases, with 16 bases between the two germline ends. The germline CDR1 and CDR2 sequences are SGHTA and FQGTGA. This specimen belongs to a study of blood T cell repertoires in COVID-19. Study information: The cDNA or gDNA used as material had been derived from T cells, B-cell-depleted T cells, or PBMCs.

In the study's own analysis: Estimation of nucleated cell counts was performed using reference gene primer amplification. Assay used: immunoSEQ multiplex PCR; TCRdb lists only in-frame clones, some missing. From that table come the V and J calls and clone size; the DNA was used to work out D and trimming. In the table there are just under 150,000 clones, 84% of which are singletons. The TCR was taken from a human donor in a cohort sampled during active COVID-19. The chain uses TRBV7-3 and TRBJ2-5; maybe TRBD1 (5 bases). The source material was peripheral blood. CDR3: CASSVTSDSKTQYF. The CDR3 DNA is TGTGCCAGCAGCGTTACCTCCGACAGTAAGACCCAGTACTTC.